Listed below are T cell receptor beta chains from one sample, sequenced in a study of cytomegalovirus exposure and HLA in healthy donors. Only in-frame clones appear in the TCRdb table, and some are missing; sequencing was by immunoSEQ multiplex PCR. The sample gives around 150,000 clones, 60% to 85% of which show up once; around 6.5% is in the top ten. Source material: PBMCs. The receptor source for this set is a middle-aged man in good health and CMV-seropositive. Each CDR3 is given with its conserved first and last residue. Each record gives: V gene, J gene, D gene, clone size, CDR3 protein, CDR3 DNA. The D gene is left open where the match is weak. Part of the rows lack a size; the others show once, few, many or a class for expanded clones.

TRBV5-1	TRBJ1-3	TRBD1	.	CASSLGQASGNTIYF	TGCGCCAGCAGCCTCGGACAGGCCTCTGGAAACACCATATATTTT
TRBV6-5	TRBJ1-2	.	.	CASSRSRQVYGYTF	TGTGCCAGCAGTAGAAGTAGACAGGTTTATGGCTACACCTTC
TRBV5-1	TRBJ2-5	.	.	CASSTGQQETQYF	TGCGCCAGCAGCACCGGACAGCAAGAGACCCAGTACTTC
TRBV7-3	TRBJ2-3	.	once	CASSLNLAYTDTQYF	TGTGCCAGCAGCTTAAATCTAGCCTACACAGATACGCAGTATTTT
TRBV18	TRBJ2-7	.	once	CASSPGVGGLYF	TGTGCCAGCTCACCGGGAGTGGGGGGTTTGTACTTC
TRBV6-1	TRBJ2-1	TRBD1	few	CATLDRVDEQFF	TGTGCCACCCTCGACAGGGTAGATGAGCAGTTCTTC
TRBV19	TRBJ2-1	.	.	CASSIGGTQAGEQFF	TGTGCCAGTAGTATAGGAGGGACCCAGGCGGGAGAGCAGTTCTTC
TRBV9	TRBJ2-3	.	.	CASSVAGASDTQYF	TGTGCCAGCAGCGTAGCAGGGGCCTCAGATACGCAGTATTTT
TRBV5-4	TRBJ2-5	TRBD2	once	CASSLAGGGQETQYF	TGTGCCAGCAGCTTGGCGGGGGGAGGTCAAGAGACCCAGTACTTC
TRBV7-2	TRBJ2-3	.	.	CASTVQAFHTDTQYF	TGTGCCAGCACCGTTCAGGCTTTCCACACAGATACGCAGTATTTT
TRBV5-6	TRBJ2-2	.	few	CASSLDGKLTGELFF	TGTGCCAGCAGCTTGGACGGGAAGCTCACCGGGGAGCTGTTTTTT
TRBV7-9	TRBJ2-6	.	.	CASSPSYRAGANVLTF	TGTGCCAGCAGCCCGTCCTACAGGGCTGGGGCCAACGTCCTGACTTTC
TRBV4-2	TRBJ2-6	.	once	CASSQEAPTHSGANVLTF	TGTGCCAGCAGCCAAGAGGCACCCACCCACTCTGGGGCCAACGTCCTGACTTTC
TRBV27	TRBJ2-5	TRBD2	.	CASSLSIAGTAETQYF	TGTGCCAGCAGTTTATCTATAGCGGGGACGGCAGAGACCCAGTACTTC
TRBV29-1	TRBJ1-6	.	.	CSVVRGTLLNSPLHF	TGCAGCGTTGTTAGAGGGACTCTCCTAAATTCACCCCTCCACTTT
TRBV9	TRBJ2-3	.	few	CASSSGQSSTDTQYF	TGTGCCAGCAGTTCTGGACAATCTAGCACAGATACGCAGTATTTT
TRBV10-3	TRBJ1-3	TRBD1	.	CAISADRVAGNTIYF	TGTGCCATCAGCGCCGACAGGGTCGCTGGAAACACCATATATTTT
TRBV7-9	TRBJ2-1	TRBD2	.	CSSSLVFAGDYNEQFF	TGTTCCAGCAGCTTAGTTTTCGCGGGGGATTACAATGAGCAGTTCTTC
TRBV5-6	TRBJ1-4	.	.	CASSLFTVRNEKLFF	TGTGCCAGCAGCTTGTTTACAGTTCGTAATGAAAAACTGTTTTTT
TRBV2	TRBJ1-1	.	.	CASSQVEGTEAFF	TGTGCCAGCAGTCAAGTAGAGGGCACTGAAGCTTTCTTT
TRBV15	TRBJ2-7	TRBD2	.	CATSFTSGNDEQYF	TGTGCCACCAGTTTTACTAGCGGGAACGACGAGCAGTACTTC
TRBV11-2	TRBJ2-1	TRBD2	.	CASSRFSLAGGRNEQFF	TGTGCCAGCAGCCGATTTTCCCTGGCGGGAGGGAGGAATGAGCAGTTCTTC
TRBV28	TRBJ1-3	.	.	CASSVFGNTIYF	TGTGCCAGCAGTGTCTTTGGAAACACCATATATTTT
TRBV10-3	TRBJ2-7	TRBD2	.	CAISDRGTSGSLQQYF	TGTGCCATCAGTGACCGGGGGACTAGCGGGAGTTTGCAGCAGTACTTC
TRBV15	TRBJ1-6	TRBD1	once	CATQVDPGQPNSPLHF	TGTGCCACCCAGGTAGACCCGGGACAGCCTAATTCACCCCTCCACTTT
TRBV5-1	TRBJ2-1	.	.	CASSLVPGNEQFF	TGCGCCAGCAGCTTGGTTCCGGGGAATGAGCAGTTCTTC
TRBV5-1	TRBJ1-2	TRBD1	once	CASSLGTGFNYGYTF	TGCGCCAGCAGCTTGGGGACAGGGTTTAACTATGGCTACACCTTC
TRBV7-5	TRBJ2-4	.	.	CARTLPKKGQAKNIQYF	TGTGCCAGAACCCTCCCTAAGAAGGGGCAAGCCAAAAACATTCAGTACTTC
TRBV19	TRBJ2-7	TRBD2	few	CASSLLAGSYEQYF	TGTGCCAGTAGTCTACTAGCGGGAAGCTACGAGCAGTACTTC
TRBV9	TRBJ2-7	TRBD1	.	CASSEGQGYEQYF	TGTGCCAGCAGCGAGGGACAGGGCTACGAGCAGTACTTC
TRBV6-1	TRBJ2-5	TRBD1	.	CASSDGTGVGEQYF	TGTGCCAGCAGTGATGGGACAGGGGTAGGGGAGCAGTACTTC
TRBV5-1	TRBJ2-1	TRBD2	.	CASRAGTSGYNEQFF	TGCGCCAGCAGGGCTGGGACTAGCGGATACAATGAGCAGTTCTTC
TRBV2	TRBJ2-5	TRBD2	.	CASSVAGGRAETQYF	TGTGCCAGCAGTGTGGCGGGAGGGCGGGCAGAGACCCAGTACTTC